Listed here are 5 T cell receptor beta chains from one sample, sequenced in a study of T cells in Graves' hyperthyroidism and ophthalmopathy. Using RNA transcripts as the source, TCR beta CDR3 regions were amplified. TCR CDR3 underwent first-round RT-PCR with the HTBI primer set. One entry per CDR3 protein, called by TCRdb with MiXCR from the multiplex PCR reads. The sample includes roughly 800,000 distinct CDR3 sequences, 38% of them seen just once. The sequenced sample was blood. The receptors shown here come from a man aged 18 to 29 with Graves' hyperthyroidism.

Turning to this clonotype: One end of the junction fails to match germline, which may point to a read error. The V gene is TRBV7-9, the J gene TRBJ2-7, with 7 bases aligning to TRBD1. There are 15 residues in the CDR3. The germline V gene has CDR1 SEHNR and CDR2 FQNEAQ (reference sequence). CDR3 sequence: CASSPGQASSCEQYF. The CDR3 region has the DNA TGTGCCAGTAGTCCTGGACAGGCGAGCTCCTGCGAGCAGTACTTC.

This clonotype was picked up many times. The chain employs TRBV5-1 and TRBJ2-7, with D perhaps given as TRBD1 or TRBD2 (6 bases each). Germline assignment: CDR1 SGHRS and CDR2 YFSETQ. V was trimmed by 0 bases and J by 5 bases, leaving 12 bases between them. The CDR3 consists of 14 residues. The CDR3 sequence is CASSLAGAPNEQYF. CDR3 nucleotides: TGCGCCAGCAGCTTGGCGGGGGCTCCAAACGAGCAGTACTTC.

The table lists this clonotype with many counts. V usage is TRBV7-9 and J usage is TRBJ2-7, with D unclear. The CDR3 is 13 residues long. Per germline, CDR1 SEHNR and CDR2 FQNEAQ (reference sequence). V was trimmed by 4 bases and J by 0 bases, leaving 7 bases between them. CDR3: CASSSDFSYEQYF. The CDR3 nucleotides are TGTGCCAGCAGCTCTGATTTCTCCTACGAGCAGTACTTC.

This clonotype has at least ten counts. This chain joins TRBV20-1 and TRBJ1-6; D call uncertain. Germline CDR1 reads DFQATT; CDR2 reads SNEGSKA (reference sequence). Trimming removed 3 bases from V and 3 bases from J, with 6 bases in between. The CDR3 is 13 amino acids. Here the CDR3 reads CSASRDYNSPLHF. For the CDR3, the DNA is TGCAGTGCTAGTCGGGACTATAATTCACCCCTCCACTTT.

The V and J genes are TRBV4-1 and TRBJ2-7; the match to TRBD2 covers 7 bases. Looked up from germline, CDR1 is MGHRA and CDR2 is YSYEKL. V was clipped by 6 bases and J by 1 base; unmatched bases: 6. The CDR3 sequence is 14 residues long. CDR3 sequence: CASRITGGSYEQYF. CDR3 sequence (DNA): TGCGCCAGCAGAATTACGGGAGGTTCCTACGAGCAGTACTTC.